Given below is one T cell receptor beta chain in context. The data stem from a study of blood T cell repertoires in COVID-19. Whole-study context: Acute and convalescent COVID-19 samples came from the United States, Italy and Spain. T cells, B-cell-depleted T cells, or PBMCs supplied cDNA or gDNA.

Trimming pared 2 bases from V and 1 base from J, leaving 15 bases between. Germline lookup yields CDR1 MNHEY and CDR2 SVGEGT. This CDR3 comprises 18 residues. The assay was immunoSEQ multiplex PCR, and TCRdb's table has in-frame clones only and misses some. Among 66,000 or so clones listed, 80% were seen once. V gene TRBV6-2 or TRBV6-3 combines with J gene TRBJ2-6, with D possibly TRBD2 on 6 matching bases. Sequencing was carried out using peripheral blood. This receptor was obtained from a human donor in a cohort sampled during active COVID-19. CDR3 in amino acids: CASSYDPSAASGANVLTF. CDR3 sequence (DNA): TGTGCCAGCAGTTACGACCCTAGCGCCGCATCTGGGGCCAACGTCCTGACTTTC.